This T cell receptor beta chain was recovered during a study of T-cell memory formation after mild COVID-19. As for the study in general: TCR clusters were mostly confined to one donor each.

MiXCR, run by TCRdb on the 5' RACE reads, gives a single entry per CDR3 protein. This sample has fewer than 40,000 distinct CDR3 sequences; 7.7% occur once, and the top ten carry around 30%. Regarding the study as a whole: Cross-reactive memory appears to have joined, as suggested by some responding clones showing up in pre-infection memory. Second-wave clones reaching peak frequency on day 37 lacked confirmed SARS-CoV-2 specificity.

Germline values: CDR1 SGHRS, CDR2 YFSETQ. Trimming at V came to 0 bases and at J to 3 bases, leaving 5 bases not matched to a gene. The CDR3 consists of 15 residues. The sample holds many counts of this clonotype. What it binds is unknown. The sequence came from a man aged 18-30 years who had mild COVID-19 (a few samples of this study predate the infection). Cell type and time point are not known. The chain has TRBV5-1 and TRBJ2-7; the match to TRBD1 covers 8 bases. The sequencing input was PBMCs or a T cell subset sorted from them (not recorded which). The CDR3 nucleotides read TGCGCCAGCAGCTTGGGACCTGGACAGGGCTACGAGCAGTACTTC. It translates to CASSLGPGQGYEQYF.